This TCR beta chain derives from a study of CD8 T cells in ankylosing spondylitis. Study-wide findings and caveats: Within peripheral blood, clones linked to disease were CD8+ and relatively rare. What appeared characteristic of ankylosing spondylitis blood was a TCR beta motif of under 10 highly homologous variants. In ankylosing spondylitis patients, matched synovial fluid reportedly showed significant enrichment of disease-linked clones.

This clonotype was counted many times. Its target is not known. Libraries of TCR beta came from quantitative 5'-RACE with molecular barcodes. TCRdb analysed the 5' RACE reads with MiXCR anew, one entry per CDR3 protein. Of more than 150,000 distinct CDR3 sequences in the sample, roughly 18% were seen once. The TCR sequence derives from a male donor aged 10-35 years with ankylosing spondylitis or in good health (not recorded which). Sequenced input: blood, either unsorted or a sorted T cell fraction (not recorded which).

The CDR3 coding sequence is TGTGCCAGCAGTCCGGCGGCGACAGGGACTCAAGAGACCCAGTACTTC. This gives the protein CASSPAATGTQETQYF. The rearrangement joins TRBV6-4 to TRBJ2-5; TRBD1 might be the D (7 bases). The CDR3 totals 16 residues. The germline V gene has CDR1 MRHNA and CDR2 SNTAGT. The germline V and J ends were trimmed by 5 bases and 2 bases, with 18 bases remaining between them.